Included here is one T cell receptor beta chain sequence, with context. Different DNA sequences within this sample yield the same CDR3. The CDR3 covers 14 residues. Trimming pared 0 bases from V and 4 bases from J, leaving 10 bases between. CDR1 and CDR2 from the germline V gene are SGHRS and YFSETQ. The sample belongs to a study of T cell responses to AZD1222 COVID-19 vaccine. The repertoire was sequenced with immunoSEQ multiplex PCR; TCRdb's copy has only in-frame clones and lacks some. Here the sample spans under 150,000 clones, roughly 90% being singletons. Material: peripheral blood, obtained on day 0 of AZD1222 vaccination. The chain has TRBV5-1 and TRBJ1-1; no reliable D call. The TCR sequence derives from an adult in good health. CDR3 sequence: CASSLAPEVTEAFF. CDR3 DNA: TGCGCCAGCAGCTTGGCCCCGGAGGTCACTGAAGCTTTCTTT. The full variable domain, with the rest looked up from reference TRBV5-1 and TRBJ1-1, is KAGVTQTPRYLIKTRGQQVTLSCSPISGHRSVSWYQQTPGQGLQFLFEYFSETQRNKGNFPGRFSGRQFSNSRSEMNVSTLELGDSALYLCASSLAPEVTEAFFGQGTRLTVV.